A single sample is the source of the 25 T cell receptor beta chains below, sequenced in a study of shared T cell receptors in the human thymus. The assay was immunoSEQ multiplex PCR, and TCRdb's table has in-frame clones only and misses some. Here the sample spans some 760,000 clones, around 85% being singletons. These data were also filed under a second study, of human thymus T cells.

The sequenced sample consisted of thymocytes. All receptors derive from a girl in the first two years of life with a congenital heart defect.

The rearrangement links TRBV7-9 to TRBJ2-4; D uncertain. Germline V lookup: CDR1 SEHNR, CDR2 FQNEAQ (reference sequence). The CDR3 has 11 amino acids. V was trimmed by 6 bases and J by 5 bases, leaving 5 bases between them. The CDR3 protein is CASSVENIQYF. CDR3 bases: TGTGCCAGCAGTGTCGAAAACATTCAGTACTTC.

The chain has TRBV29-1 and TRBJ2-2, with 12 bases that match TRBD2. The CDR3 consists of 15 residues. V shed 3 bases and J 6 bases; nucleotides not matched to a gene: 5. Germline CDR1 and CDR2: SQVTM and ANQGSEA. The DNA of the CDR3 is TGCAGCGTTGAGTTGGGACTAGCGGGTCCCGGGGAGCTGTTTTTT. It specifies CSVELGLAGPGELFF.

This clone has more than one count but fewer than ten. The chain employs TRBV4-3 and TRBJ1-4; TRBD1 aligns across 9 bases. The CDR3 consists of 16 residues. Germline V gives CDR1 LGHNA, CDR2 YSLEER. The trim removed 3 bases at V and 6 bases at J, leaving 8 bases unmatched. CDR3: CASSHGTGSSDEKLFF. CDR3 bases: TGCGCCAGCAGCCATGGGACAGGGAGTTCGGATGAAAAACTGTTTTTT.

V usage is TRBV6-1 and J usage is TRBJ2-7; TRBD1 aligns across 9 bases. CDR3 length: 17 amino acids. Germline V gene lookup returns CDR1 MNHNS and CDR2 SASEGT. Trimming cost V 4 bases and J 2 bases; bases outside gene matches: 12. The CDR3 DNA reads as TGTGCCAGCAGTGCCCCGTTCTGGACAGGGGTAGCCTACGAGCAGTACTTC. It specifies CASSAPFWTGVAYEQYF.

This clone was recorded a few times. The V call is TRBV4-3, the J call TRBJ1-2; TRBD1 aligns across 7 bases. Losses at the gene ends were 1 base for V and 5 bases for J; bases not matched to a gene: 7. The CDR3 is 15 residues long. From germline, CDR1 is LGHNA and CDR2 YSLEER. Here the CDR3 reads CASSQARDRIYGYTF. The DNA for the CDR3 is TGCGCCAGCAGCCAAGCAAGGGACAGAATTTATGGCTACACCTTC.

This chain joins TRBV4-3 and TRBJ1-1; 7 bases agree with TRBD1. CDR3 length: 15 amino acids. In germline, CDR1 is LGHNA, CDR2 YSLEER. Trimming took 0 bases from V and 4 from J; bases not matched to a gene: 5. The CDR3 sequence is CASSQDRQGRTEAFF. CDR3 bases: TGCGCCAGCAGCCAAGATCGACAGGGCCGCACTGAAGCTTTCTTT.

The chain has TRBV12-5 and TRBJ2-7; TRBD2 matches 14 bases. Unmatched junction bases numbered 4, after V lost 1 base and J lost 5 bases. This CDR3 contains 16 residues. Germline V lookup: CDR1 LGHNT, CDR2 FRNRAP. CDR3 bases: TGTGCTAGTGGTTTGGCGACTAGCGGGGGGGTCCACGAGCAGTACTTC. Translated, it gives CASGLATSGGVHEQYF.

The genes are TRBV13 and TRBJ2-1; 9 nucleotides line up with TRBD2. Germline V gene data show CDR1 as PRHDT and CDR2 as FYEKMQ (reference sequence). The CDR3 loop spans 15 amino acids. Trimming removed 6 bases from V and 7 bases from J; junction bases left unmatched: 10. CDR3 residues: CASSLGGGGANEQFF. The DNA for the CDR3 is TGTGCCAGCAGTCTTGGGGGCGGGGGGGCGAATGAGCAGTTCTTC.

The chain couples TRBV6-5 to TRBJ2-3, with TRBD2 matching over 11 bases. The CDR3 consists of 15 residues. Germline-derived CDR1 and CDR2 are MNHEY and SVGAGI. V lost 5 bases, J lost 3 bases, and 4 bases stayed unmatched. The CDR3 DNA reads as TGTGCCAGCAGTCTAGCGGGGGGCAAGACAGATACGCAGTATTTT. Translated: CASSLAGGKTDTQYF.

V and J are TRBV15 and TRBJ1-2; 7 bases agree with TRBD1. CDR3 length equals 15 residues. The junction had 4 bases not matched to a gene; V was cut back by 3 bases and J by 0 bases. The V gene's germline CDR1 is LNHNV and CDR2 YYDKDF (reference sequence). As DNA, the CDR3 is TGTGCCACCAGCAGGTTAGACAGGGCTAACTATGGCTACACCTTC. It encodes CATSRLDRANYGYTF.

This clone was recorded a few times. CDR3: CASSPTSGQETQYF. In DNA form, the CDR3 reads TGTGCCAGTAGTCCGACTAGCGGCCAAGAGACCCAGTACTTC. The chain is built from TRBV19 and TRBJ2-5, with 9 bases matching TRBD2. The CDR3 sequence is 14 residues long. Germline CDR1 and CDR2: LNHDA and SQIVND (reference sequence). J gave up 1 base and V 5 bases, and 2 bases lay outside the gene matches. The full variable domain, completed using reference TRBV19 and TRBJ2-5, is DGGITQSPKYLFRKEGQNVTLSCEQNLNHDAMYWYRQDPGQGLRLIYYSQIVNDFQKGDIAEGYSVSREKKESFPLTVTSAQKNPTAFYLCASSPTSGQETQYFGPGTRLLVL.

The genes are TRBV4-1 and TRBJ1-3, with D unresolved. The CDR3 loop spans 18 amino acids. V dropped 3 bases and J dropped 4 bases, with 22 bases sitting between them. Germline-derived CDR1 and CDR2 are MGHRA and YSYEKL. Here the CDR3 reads CASSHLQVLPWWGNTIYF. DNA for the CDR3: TGCGCCAGCAGCCATCTTCAGGTCCTACCCTGGTGGGGAAACACCATATATTTT.

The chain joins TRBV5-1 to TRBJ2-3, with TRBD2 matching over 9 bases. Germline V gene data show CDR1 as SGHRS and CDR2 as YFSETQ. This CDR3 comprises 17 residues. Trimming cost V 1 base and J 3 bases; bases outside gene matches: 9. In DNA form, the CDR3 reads TGCGCCAGCAGCTTGTCGGTACGCGGGGGGGATACAGATACGCAGTATTTT. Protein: CASSLSVRGGDTDTQYF. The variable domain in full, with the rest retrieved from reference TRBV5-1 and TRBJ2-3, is KAGVTQTPRYLIKTRGQQVTLSCSPISGHRSVSWYQQTPGQGLQFLFEYFSETQRNKGNFPGRFSGRQFSNSRSEMNVSTLELGDSALYLCASSLSVRGGDTDTQYFGPGTRLTVL.

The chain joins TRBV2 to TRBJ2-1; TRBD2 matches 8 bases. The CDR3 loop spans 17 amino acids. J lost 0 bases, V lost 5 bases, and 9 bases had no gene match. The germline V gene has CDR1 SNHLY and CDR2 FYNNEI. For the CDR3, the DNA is TGTGCCAGCAGTTCCTCCCGCGGGGGGAGCTCCTACAATGAGCAGTTCTTC. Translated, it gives CASSSSRGGSSYNEQFF.

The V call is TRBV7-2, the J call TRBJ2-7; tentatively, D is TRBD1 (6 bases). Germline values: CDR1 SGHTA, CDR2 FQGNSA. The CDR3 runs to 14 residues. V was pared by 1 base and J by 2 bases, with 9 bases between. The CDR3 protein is CASSLVGAPYEQYF. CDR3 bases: TGTGCCAGCAGCTTAGTGGGGGCCCCCTACGAGCAGTACTTC.

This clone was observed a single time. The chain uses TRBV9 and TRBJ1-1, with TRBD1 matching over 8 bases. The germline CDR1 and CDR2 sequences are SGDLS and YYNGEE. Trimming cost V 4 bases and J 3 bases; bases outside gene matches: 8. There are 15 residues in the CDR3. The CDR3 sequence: CASSLRTGKDTEAFF. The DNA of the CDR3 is TGTGCCAGCAGCCTGAGGACAGGGAAGGACACTGAAGCTTTCTTT.

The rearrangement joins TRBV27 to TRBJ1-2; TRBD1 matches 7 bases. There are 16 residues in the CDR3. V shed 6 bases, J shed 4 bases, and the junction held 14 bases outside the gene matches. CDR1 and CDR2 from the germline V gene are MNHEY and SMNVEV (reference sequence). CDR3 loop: CASSHHGTDEIYGYTF. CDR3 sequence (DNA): TGTGCCAGCAGCCACCACGGGACAGATGAGATCTATGGCTACACCTTC.

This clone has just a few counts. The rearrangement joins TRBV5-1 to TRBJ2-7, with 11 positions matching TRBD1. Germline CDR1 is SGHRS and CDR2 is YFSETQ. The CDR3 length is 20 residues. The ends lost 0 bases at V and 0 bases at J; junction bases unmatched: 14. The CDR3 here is CASSLGSGTGGDVLSYEQYF. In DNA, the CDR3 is TGCGCCAGCAGCTTGGGATCTGGGACAGGGGGAGACGTACTCTCCTACGAGCAGTACTTC.

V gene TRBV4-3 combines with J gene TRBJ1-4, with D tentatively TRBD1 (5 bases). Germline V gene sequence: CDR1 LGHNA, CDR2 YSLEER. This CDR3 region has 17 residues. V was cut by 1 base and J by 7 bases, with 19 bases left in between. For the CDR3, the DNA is TGCGCCAGCAGCCAAGTATCTGGGGCAGGTCCCCGTGAAAAACTGTTTTTT. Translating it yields CASSQVSGAGPREKLFF.

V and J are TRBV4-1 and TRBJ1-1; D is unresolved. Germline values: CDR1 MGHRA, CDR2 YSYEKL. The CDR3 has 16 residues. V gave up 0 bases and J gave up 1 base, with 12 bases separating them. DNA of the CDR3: TGCGCCAGCAGCCAAGATAGCGGGCTTAGGAACACTGAAGCTTTCTTT. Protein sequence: CASSQDSGLRNTEAFF.

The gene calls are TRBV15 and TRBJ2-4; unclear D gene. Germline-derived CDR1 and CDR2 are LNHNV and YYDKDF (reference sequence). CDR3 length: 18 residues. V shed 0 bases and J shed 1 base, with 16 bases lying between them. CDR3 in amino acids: CATSRDKVPGWAKNIQYF. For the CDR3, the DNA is TGTGCCACCAGCAGAGATAAAGTACCCGGGTGGGCCAAAAACATTCAGTACTTC. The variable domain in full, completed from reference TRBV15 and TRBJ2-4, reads DAMVIQNPRYQVTQFGKPVTLSCSQTLNHNVMYWYQQKSSQAPKLLFHYYDKDFNNEADTPDNFQSRRPNTSFCFLDIRSPGLGDTAMYLCATSRDKVPGWAKNIQYFGAGTRLSVL.

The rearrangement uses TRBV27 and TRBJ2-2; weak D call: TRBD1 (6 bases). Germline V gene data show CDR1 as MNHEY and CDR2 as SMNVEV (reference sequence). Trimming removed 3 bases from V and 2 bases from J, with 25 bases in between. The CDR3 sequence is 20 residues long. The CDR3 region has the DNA TGTGCCAGCAGTTTGGGTCCCACAGGGTCGCCCGTCGATAACACCGGGGAGCTGTTTTTT. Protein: CASSLGPTGSPVDNTGELFF.

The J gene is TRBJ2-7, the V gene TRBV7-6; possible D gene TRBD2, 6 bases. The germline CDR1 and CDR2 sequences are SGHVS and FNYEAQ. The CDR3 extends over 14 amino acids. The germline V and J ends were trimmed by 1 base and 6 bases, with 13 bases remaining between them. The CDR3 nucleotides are TGTGCCAGCAGCTTAGAACGCGGGGCGGGCGAGCAGTACTTC. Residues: CASSLERGAGEQYF.

The CDR3 is CASSITWWGQNNQPQHF. CDR3 DNA sequence: TGTGCCAGTAGTATAACTTGGTGGGGCCAGAACAATCAGCCCCAGCATTTT. This chain connects TRBV19 to TRBJ1-5, with D perhaps TRBD1 (5 bases). Per germline, CDR1 LNHDA and CDR2 SQIVND (reference sequence). The V and J ends lost 2 bases and 3 bases respectively, with 17 bases between them. The CDR3 runs to 17 residues.

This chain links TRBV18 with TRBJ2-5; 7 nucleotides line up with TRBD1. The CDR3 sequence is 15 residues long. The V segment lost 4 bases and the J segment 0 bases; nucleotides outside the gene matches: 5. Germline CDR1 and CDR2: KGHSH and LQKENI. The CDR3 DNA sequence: TGTGCCAGCTCACGGTCCAGGGGGAACCAAGAGACCCAGTACTTC. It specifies CASSRSRGNQETQYF.